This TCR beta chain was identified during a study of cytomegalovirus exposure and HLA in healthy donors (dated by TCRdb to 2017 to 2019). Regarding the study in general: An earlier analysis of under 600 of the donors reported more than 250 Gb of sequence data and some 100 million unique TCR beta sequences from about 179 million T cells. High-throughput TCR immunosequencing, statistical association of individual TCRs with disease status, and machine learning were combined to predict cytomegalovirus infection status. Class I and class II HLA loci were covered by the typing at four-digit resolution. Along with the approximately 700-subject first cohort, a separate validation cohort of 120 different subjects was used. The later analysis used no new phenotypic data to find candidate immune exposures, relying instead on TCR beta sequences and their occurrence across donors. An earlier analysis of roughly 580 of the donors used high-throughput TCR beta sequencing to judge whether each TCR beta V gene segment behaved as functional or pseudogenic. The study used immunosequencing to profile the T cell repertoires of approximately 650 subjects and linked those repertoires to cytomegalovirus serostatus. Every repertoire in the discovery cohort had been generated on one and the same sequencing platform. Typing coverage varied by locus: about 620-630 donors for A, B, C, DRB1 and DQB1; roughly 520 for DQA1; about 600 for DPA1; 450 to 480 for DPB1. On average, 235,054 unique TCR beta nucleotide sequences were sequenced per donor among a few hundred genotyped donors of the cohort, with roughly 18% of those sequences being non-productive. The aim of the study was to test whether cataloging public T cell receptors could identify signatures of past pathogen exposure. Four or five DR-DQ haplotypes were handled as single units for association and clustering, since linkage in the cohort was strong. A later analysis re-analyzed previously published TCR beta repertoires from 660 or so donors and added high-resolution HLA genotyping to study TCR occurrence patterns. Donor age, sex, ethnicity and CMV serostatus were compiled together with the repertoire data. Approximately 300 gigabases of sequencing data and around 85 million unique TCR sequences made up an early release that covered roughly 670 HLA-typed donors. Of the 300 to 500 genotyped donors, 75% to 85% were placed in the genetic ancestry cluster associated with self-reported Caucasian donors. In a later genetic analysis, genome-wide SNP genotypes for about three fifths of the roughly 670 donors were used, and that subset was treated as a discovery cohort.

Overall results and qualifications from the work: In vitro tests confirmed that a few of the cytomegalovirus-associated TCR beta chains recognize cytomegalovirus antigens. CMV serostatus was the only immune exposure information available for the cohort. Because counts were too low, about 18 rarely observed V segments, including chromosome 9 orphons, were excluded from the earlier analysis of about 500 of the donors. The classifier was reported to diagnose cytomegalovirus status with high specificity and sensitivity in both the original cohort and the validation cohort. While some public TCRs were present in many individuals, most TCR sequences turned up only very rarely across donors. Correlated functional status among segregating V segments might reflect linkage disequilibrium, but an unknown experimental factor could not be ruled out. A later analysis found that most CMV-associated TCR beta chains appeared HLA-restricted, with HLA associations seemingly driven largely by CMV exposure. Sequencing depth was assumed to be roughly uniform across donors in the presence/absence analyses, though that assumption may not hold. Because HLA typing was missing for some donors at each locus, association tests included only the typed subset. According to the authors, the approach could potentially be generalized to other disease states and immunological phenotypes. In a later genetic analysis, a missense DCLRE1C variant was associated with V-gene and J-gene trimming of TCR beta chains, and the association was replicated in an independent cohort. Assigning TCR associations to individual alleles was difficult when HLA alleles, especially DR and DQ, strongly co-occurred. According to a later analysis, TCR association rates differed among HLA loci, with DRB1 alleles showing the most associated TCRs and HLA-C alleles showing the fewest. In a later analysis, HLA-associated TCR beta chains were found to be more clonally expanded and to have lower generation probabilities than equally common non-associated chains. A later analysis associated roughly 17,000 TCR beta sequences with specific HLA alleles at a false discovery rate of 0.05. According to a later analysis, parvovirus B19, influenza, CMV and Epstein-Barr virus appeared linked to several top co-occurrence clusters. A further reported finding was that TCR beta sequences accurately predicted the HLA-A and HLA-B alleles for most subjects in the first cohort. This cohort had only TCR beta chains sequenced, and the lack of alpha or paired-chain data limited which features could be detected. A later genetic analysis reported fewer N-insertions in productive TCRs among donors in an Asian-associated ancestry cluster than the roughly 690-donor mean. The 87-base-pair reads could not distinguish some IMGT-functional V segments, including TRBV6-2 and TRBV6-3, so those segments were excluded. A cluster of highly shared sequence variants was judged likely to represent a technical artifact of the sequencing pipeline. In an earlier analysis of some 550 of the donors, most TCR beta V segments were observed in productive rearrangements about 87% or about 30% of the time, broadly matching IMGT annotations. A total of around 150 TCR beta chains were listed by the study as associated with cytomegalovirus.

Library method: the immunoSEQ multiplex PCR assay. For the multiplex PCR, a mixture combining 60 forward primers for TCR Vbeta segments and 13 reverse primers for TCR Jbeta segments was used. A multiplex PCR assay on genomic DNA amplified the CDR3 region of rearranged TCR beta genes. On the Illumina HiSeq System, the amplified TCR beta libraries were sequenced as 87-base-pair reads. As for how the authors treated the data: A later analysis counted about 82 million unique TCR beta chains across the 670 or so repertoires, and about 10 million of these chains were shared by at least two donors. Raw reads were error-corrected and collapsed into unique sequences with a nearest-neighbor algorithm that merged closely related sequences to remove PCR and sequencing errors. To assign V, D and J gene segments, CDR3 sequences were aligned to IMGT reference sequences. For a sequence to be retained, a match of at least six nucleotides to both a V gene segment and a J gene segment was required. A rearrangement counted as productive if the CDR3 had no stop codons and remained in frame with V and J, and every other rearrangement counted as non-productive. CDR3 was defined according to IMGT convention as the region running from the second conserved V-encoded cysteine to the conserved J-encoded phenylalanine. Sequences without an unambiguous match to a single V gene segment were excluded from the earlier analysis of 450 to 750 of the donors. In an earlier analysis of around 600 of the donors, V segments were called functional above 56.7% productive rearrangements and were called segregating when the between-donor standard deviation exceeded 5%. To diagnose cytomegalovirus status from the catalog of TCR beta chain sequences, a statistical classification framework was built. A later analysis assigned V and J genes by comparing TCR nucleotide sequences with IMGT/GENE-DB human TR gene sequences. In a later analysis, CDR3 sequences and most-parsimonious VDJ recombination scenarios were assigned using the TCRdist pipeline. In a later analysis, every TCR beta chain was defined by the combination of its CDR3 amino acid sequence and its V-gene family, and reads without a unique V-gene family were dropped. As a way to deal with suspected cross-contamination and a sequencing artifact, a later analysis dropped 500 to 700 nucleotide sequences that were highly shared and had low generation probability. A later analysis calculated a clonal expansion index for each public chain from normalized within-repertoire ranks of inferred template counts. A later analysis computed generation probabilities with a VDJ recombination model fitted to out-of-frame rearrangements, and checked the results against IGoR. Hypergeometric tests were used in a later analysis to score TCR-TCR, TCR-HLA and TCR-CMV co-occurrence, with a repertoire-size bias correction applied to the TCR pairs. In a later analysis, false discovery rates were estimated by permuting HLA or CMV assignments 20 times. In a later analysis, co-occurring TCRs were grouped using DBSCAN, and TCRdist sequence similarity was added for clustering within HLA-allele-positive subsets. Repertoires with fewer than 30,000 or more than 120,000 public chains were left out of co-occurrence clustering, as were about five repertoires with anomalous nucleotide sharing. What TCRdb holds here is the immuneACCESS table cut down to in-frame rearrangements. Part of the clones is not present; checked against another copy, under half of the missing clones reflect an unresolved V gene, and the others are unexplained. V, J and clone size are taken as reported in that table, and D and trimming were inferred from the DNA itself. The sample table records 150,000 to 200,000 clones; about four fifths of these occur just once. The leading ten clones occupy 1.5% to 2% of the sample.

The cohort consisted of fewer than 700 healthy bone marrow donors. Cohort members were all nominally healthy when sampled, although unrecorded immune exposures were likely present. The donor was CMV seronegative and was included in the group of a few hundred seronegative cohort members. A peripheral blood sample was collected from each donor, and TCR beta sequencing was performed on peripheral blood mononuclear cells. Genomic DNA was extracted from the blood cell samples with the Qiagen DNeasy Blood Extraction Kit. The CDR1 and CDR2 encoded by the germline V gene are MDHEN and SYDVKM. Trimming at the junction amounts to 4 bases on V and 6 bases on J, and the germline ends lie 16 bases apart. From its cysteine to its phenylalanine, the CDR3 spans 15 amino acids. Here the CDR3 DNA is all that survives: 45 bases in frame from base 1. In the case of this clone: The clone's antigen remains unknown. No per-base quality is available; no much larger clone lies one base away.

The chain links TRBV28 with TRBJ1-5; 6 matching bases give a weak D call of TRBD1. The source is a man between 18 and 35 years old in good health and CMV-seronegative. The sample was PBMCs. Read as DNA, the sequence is TGTGCCAGCAGTTCTCGAAGGGGGGGCGGTCAGCCCCAGCATTTT. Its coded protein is CASSSRRGGGQPQHF.